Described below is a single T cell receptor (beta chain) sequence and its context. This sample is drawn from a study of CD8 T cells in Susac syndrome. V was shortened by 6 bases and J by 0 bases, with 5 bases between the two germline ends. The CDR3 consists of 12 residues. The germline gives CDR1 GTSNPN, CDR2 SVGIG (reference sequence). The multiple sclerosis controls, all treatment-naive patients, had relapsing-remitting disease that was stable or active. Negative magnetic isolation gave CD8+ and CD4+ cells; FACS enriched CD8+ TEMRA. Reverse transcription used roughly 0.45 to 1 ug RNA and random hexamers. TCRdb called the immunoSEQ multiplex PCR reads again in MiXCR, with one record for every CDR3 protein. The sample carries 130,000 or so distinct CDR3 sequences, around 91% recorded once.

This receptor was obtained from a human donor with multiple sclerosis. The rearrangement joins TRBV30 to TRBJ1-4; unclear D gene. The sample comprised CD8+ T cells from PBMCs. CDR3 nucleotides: TGTGCCTGCCAGTCAACTAATGAAAAACTGTTTTTT. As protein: CACQSTNEKLFF.